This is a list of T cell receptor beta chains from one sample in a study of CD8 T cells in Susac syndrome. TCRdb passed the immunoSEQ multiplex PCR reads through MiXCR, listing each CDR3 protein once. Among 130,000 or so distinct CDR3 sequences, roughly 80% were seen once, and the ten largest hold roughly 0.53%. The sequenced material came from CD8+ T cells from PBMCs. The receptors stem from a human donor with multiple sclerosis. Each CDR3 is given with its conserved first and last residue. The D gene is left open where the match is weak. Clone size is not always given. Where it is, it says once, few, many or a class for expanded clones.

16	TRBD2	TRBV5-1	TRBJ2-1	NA	CASSYPTSGNPNEQFF	TGCGCCAGCAGCTACCCGACTAGCGGGAATCCTAATGAGCAGTTCTTC
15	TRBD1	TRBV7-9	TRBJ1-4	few	CASSQITGEAEKLFF	TGTGCCAGCAGCCAAATAACAGGGGAAGCTGAAAAACTGTTTTTT
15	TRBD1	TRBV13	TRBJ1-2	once	CASSSGQGLFYGYTF	TGTGCCAGCAGCTCCGGACAGGGGCTTTTCTATGGCTACACCTTC
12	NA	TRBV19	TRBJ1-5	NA	CASSIPDQPQHF	TGTGCCAGTAGTATACCCGATCAGCCCCAGCATTTT
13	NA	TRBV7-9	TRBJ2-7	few	CASSYPRGPEQYF	TGTGCCAGCAGCTACCCACGCGGGCCCGAGCAGTACTTC
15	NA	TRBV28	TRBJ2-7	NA	CASTGLVGSSYEQYF	TGTGCCAGCACTGGTTTGGTGGGGAGCTCCTACGAGCAGTACTTC
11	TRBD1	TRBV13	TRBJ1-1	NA	CASSSGQEAFF	TGTGCCAGCAGCTCGGGACAGGAAGCTTTCTTT
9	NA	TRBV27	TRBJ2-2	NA	CANTGELFF	TGTGCGAACACCGGGGAGCTGTTTTTT
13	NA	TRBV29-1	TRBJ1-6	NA	CSVGEGLRSPLHF	TGCAGCGTTGGGGAAGGGCTCAGGTCACCCCTCCACTTT
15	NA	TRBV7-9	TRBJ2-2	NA	CASSLIPTPTGELFF	TGTGCCAGCAGCTTAATCCCAACTCCCACCGGGGAGCTGTTTTTT
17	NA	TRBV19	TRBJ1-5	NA	CASSIDHSIVGNQPQHF	TGTGCCAGTAGTATAGACCACTCTATCGTGGGCAATCAGCCCCAGCATTTT
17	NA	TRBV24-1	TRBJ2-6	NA	CATSDSTVSSGANVLTF	TGTGCCACCAGTGATTCAACAGTGAGCTCTGGGGCCAACGTCCTGACTTTC
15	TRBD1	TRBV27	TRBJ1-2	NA	CASSLSGRGPDGYTF	TGTGCCAGCAGTTTATCGGGCAGGGGGCCGGATGGCTACACCTTC
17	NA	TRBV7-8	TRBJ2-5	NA	CASSIGVSRAEQETQYF	TGTGCCAGCAGCATTGGGGTCAGTAGGGCGGAACAAGAGACCCAGTACTTC
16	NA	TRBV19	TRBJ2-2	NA	CASSIGGARSAGELFF	TGTGCCAGTAGTATAGGGGGCGCGCGGTCCGCCGGGGAGCTGTTTTTT
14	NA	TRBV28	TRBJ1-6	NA	CASSPRTTRGALHF	TGTGCCAGCAGTCCGCGGACCACCCGAGGGGCCCTCCACTTT
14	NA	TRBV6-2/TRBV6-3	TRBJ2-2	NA	CASGPTGRAGELFF	TGTGCCAGCGGACCTACAGGGAGGGCCGGGGAGCTGTTTTTT
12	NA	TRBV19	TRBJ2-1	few	CASSIGGNEQFF	TGTGCCAGTAGTATTGGGGGGAATGAGCAGTTCTTC
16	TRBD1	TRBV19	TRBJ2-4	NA	CASSRDREEAKNIQYF	TGTGCCAGTAGTAGGGACAGGGAGGAGGCCAAAAACATTCAGTACTTC
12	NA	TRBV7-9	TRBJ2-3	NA	CASSLPTDTQYF	TGTGCCAGCAGCTTACCCACAGATACGCAGTATTTT
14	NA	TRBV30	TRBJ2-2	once	CAWSVGISTGELFF	TGTGCCTGGAGTGTAGGTATATCCACCGGGGAGCTGTTTTTT
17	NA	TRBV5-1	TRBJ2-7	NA	CASSLASGGRIVLEQYF	TGCGCCAGCAGCTTGGCCTCCGGGGGCAGAATCGTCCTCGAGCAGTACTTC
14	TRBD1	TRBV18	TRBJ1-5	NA	CASSADRGGQPQHF	TGTGCCAGCTCAGCCGACAGGGGAGGTCAGCCCCAGCATTTT
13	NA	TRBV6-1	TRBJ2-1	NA	CASSQPPNQGQFF	TGTGCCAGCAGTCAACCACCGAACCAGGGGCAGTTCTTC
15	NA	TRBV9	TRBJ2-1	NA	CASSEGGGGSNEQFF	TGTGCCAGCAGCGAGGGGGGCGGAGGGAGCAATGAGCAGTTCTTC
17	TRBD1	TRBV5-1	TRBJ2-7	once	CASSLGPLDRGVYEQYF	TGCGCCAGCAGCTTGGGCCCCCTGGACAGGGGGGTGTACGAGCAGTACTTC
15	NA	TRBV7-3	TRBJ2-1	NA	CASSPDATPINEQFF	TGTGCCAGCAGCCCAGACGCGACTCCGATTAATGAGCAGTTCTTC
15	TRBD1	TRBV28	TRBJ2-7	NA	CASSPLIPGQVEQYF	TGTGCCAGCAGTCCTCTAATTCCGGGACAGGTAGAGCAGTACTTC
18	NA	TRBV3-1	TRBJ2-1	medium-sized	CASSPDPPRWGSYNEQFF	TGTGCCAGCAGCCCCGATCCGCCTCGTTGGGGCTCCTACAATGAGCAGTTCTTC
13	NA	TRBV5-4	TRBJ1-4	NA	CASSFGENEKLFF	TGTGCCAGCAGCTTTGGAGAAAATGAAAAACTGTTTTTT
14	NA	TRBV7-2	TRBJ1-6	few	CASSLARDNSPLHF	TGTGCCAGCAGCTTAGCACGGGATAATTCACCCCTCCACTTT
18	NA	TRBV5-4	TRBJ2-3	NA	CASSPPSGGPAGTDTQYF	TGTGCCAGCAGCCCCCCTTCCGGGGGGCCCGCTGGCACAGATACGCAGTATTTT
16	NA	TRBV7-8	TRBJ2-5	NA	CASSLGGLTAQETQYF	TGTGCCAGCAGCTTAGGGGGACTTACTGCCCAAGAGACCCAGTACTTC
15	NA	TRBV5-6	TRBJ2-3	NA	CASSLVRAPSDTQYF	TGTGCCAGCAGCTTGGTACGGGCCCCGTCAGATACGCAGTATTTT
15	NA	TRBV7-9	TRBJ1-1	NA	CASSLAVGGKGEAFF	TGTGCCAGCAGCTTAGCAGTAGGGGGGAAGGGCGAAGCTTTCTTT
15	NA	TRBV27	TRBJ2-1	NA	CASSFPSTRFHEQFF	TGTGCCAGCAGTTTTCCCTCTACTAGATTCCATGAGCAGTTCTTC
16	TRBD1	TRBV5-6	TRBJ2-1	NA	CASSSWTGRSYNEQFF	TGTGCCAGCAGCTCGTGGACAGGGCGCTCCTACAATGAGCAGTTCTTC
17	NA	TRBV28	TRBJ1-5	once	CASSLVPWGDSNQPQHF	TGTGCCAGCAGTTTGGTGCCGTGGGGTGATAGCAATCAGCCCCAGCATTTT
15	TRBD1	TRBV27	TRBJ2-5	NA	CASSLMLGGEETQYF	TGTGCCAGCAGTTTGATGTTAGGGGGCGAGGAGACCCAGTACTTC
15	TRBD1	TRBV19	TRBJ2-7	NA	CASSPGTGILYEQYF	TGTGCCAGTAGTCCTGGGACAGGGATACTCTACGAGCAGTACTTC
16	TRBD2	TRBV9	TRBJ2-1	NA	CASSVVAGNSYNEQFF	TGTGCCAGCAGCGTAGTAGCGGGGAACTCCTACAATGAGCAGTTCTTC
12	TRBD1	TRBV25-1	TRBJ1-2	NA	CASSEGTVGYTF	TGTGCCAGCAGTGAAGGGACAGTTGGCTACACCTTC
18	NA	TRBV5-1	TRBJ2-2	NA	CASRPIRRLKGNTGELFF	TGCGCCAGCCGCCCTATTCGGCGCCTGAAAGGGAACACCGGGGAGCTGTTTTTT
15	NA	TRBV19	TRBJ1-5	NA	CASSPRQNSNQPQHF	TGTGCCAGTAGTCCCCGACAGAATAGCAATCAGCCCCAGCATTTT
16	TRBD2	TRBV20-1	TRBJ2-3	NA	CSAPVWTSGRGDTQYF	TGCAGTGCTCCAGTTTGGACTAGCGGGAGAGGAGATACGCAGTATTTT
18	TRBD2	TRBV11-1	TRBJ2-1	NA	CASSWGGSGRAPNNEQFF	TGTGCCAGCAGCTGGGGGGGTAGCGGGAGGGCCCCGAACAATGAGCAGTTCTTC